Listed below are T cell receptor beta chains from one sample, sequenced in a study of OX40 agonist ivuxolimab in advanced cancers. Here immunoSEQ multiplex PCR was the method, and the copy in TCRdb shows in-frame clones only, minus some. Among under 60,000 clones listed, around 90% were seen once. The specimen comprised CD4+ or CD8+ T cells sorted from blood, sampled in a trial of the OX40 agonist ivuxolimab. These receptors originate from an adult with an advanced solid tumor such as melanoma, head and neck, liver or kidney cancer. The CDR3 runs from the conserved cysteine through the conserved F or W. D genes are given only for firm matches. Where a row states a size, it is once, few, many or the class of an expanded clone; other rows omit it.

DNA | CDR3 | J | V | D | size
TGTGCCAGCAGAGTACGGGACAGGGGGGTCGAAGCTTTCTTT | CASRVRDRGVEAFF | TRBJ1-1 | TRBV28 | TRBD1 | NA
TGTGCCAGCAGCCTCCCAGGGAGGGCCGGGCGCCCCGGGGAGCTGTTTTTT | CASSLPGRAGRPGELFF | TRBJ2-2 | TRBV14 | TRBD2 | few
TGCGCCAGCAGCCTCATCCTGGGCACTGAAGCTTTCTTT | CASSLILGTEAFF | TRBJ1-1 | TRBV5-1 | NA | NA
TGTGCCAGCAGCTTGGCAGGACAGGGTCAGTACAATGAGCAGTTCTTC | CASSLAGQGQYNEQFF | TRBJ2-1 | TRBV5-5 | TRBD1 | NA
TGTGCCAGCACCGAAGTAGGGGACTACAATGAGCAGTTCTTC | CASTEVGDYNEQFF | TRBJ2-1 | TRBV7-9 | NA | NA
TGTGCCAGCAGATACAGGGTAACAACTAGCACAGATACGCAGTATTTT | CASRYRVTTSTDTQYF | TRBJ2-3 | TRBV6-6 | NA | NA
TGTGCCAGCAGTTTCTCGCTGAATAGCAATCAGCCCCAGCATTTT | CASSFSLNSNQPQHF | TRBJ1-5 | TRBV27 | NA | NA
TGTGCCAGCAGTTCTCCGGGACACCCGCAGGCTTTCTTT | CASSSPGHPQAFF | TRBJ1-1 | TRBV6-5 | NA | NA
TGTGCCAGCTCGCCGGGACAGGGGTCGAATGAGCAGTTCTTC | CASSPGQGSNEQFF | TRBJ2-1 | TRBV18 | TRBD1 | NA
TGTGCCAGCAGCGTTGCCGGGGGGGCTACAGATACGCAGTATTTT | CASSVAGGATDTQYF | TRBJ2-3 | TRBV9 | TRBD2 | NA
TGTGCCAGCAGCTCAGGACAGGGGGCTCGATCTAATGAAAAACTGTTTTTT | CASSSGQGARSNEKLFF | TRBJ1-4 | TRBV7-9 | TRBD1 | NA
TGTGCCAGCAATCACAGGGGAGGCTCCTACAATGAGCAGTTCTTC | CASNHRGGSYNEQFF | TRBJ2-1 | TRBV27 | NA | NA
TGTGCCAGCAGAGCTAGCGGGGGGGCCACCGGGGAGCTGTTTTTT | CASRASGGATGELFF | TRBJ2-2 | TRBV27 | TRBD2 | NA
TGCGCCAGCAGCGCCCCCGGGACTAGTACCTACGAGCAGTACTTC | CASSAPGTSTYEQYF | TRBJ2-7 | TRBV4-1 | TRBD2 | NA
TGTGCCAGCAGCTTTGAAGGACCCCTGGGCTACACCTTC | CASSFEGPLGYTF | TRBJ1-2 | TRBV7-9 | NA | once